The text below deals with one T cell receptor beta chain. Its antigen is as yet unknown. From germline, CDR1 is SGDLS and CDR2 YYNGEE. The V end was cut by 0 bases, the J end by 0 bases, with 10 bases between. CDR3 length equals 16 residues. The data derive from a study of T cell responses to AZD1222 COVID-19 vaccine. Study outcomes and limitations: Recipients of AZD1222 seropositive at baseline numbered only 5 to 7. When two AZD1222 doses had been given, Spike-specific TCR breadth and depth rose. Donors were largely white British and mainly female; clonal diversity was possibly underestimated. Reports say nearly half of spike-specific TCRs go after unmutated variant regions.

The data were produced by immunoSEQ multiplex PCR, yet TCRdb's version contains in-frame clones alone and is incomplete. The sample holds more than 120,000 clones, approximately 86% seen once. This material consisted of peripheral blood, taken 28 days after the second dose of the MenACWY control vaccine. V gene TRBV9 combines with J gene TRBJ1-3, with a weak D call TRBD1 (5 bases). The clonotype comes from an adult who received the MenACWY meningococcal vaccine as a control. CDR3: CASSVETANSGNTIYF. As DNA, the CDR3 is TGTGCCAGCAGCGTAGAGACAGCCAACTCTGGAAACACCATATATTTT.